This is a list of T cell receptor beta chains from one sample in a study of beta chain features in type 1 diabetes. Assay used: immunoSEQ multiplex PCR; TCRdb lists only in-frame clones, some missing. Of a few hundred thousand clones listed, over 25% were seen once; the top ten hold 0.05% to 0.065%. Sequenced sample: naive CD4+ T cells from blood. Receptors originate from a man aged 18 to 29 in good health. CDR3s include the opening cysteine and the closing phenylalanine or tryptophan. D genes are given only for firm matches. Not all rows give a size; the values are once, few, many and, for expanded clones, a class.

D gene,J gene,V gene,clone size,CDR3 protein,CDR3 DNA
TRBD2,TRBJ2-5,TRBV7-7,once,CASSPGGDQETQYF,TGTGCTAGCAGCCCGGGGGGGGACCAAGAGACCCAGTACTTC
TRBD2,TRBJ2-7,TRBV27,once,CASSFLAGSYEQYF,TGTGCCAGCAGTTTCCTAGCGGGTTCCTACGAGCAGTACTTC
TRBD2,TRBJ2-1,TRBV10-3,.,CAISEFRTQAGGPYNEQFF,TGTGCCATCAGTGAGTTTCGAACCCAAGCGGGAGGGCCCTACAATGAGCAGTTCTTC
.,TRBJ2-1,TRBV11-2,few,CASSFTGVNEQFF,TGTGCCAGCAGCTTCACGGGAGTGAATGAGCAGTTCTTC
.,TRBJ2-6,TRBV29-1,few,CSVIGGAGANVLTF,TGCAGCGTGATAGGGGGTGCCGGGGCCAACGTCCTGACTTTC
.,TRBJ2-6,TRBV5-1,few,CASSLESSGANVLTF,TGCGCCAGCAGCCTGGAGAGCTCTGGGGCCAACGTCCTGACTTTC
TRBD2,TRBJ2-5,TRBV29-1,.,CSVEGTSGTRETQYF,TGCAGCGTTGAGGGGACTAGCGGGACTAGGGAGACCCAGTACTTC
TRBD2,TRBJ2-3,TRBV27,.,CATRGLAGGTDTQYF,TGTGCCACCAGGGGACTAGCGGGAGGAACAGATACGCAGTATTTT
TRBD2,TRBJ2-5,TRBV9,.,CASSATRTSGRETQYF,TGTGCCAGCAGCGCAACAAGGACTAGCGGGAGAGAGACCCAGTACTTC
.,TRBJ2-2,TRBV15,.,CATSSLGGKIPGELFF,TGTGCCACCAGCAGCTTAGGGGGAAAAATCCCCGGGGAGCTGTTTTTT
TRBD1,TRBJ2-1,TRBV30,few,CAWSGTGYYNEQFF,TGTGCCTGGAGTGGGACAGGGTACTACAATGAGCAGTTCTTC
.,TRBJ2-7,TRBV11-2,.,CASSLVGRAYEQYF,TGTGCCAGCAGCTTAGTTGGTAGGGCCTACGAGCAGTACTTC
.,TRBJ2-7,TRBV4-3,.,CASSQVPGVTYEQYF,TGCGCCAGCAGCCAGGTGCCAGGGGTTACCTACGAGCAGTACTTC
.,TRBJ2-1,TRBV30,few,CAWIDSGILRNEQFF,TGTGCCTGGATTGATTCAGGGATCCTTAGGAATGAGCAGTTCTTC
.,TRBJ2-7,TRBV4-1,few,CASSTHGRPYEQYF,TGCGCCAGCAGCACCCACGGACGGCCCTACGAGCAGTACTTC
.,TRBJ1-2,TRBV7-8,.,CASSTDSAGYTF,TGTGCCAGCAGCACCGACAGTGCTGGCTACACCTTC
.,TRBJ1-1,TRBV28,.,CASLGNTEAFF,TGTGCCAGTCTTGGGAACACTGAAGCTTTCTTT
.,TRBJ2-3,TRBV15,few,CATSRDIGGAPPDTQYF,TGTGCCACCAGCAGAGATATCGGGGGAGCCCCCCCAGATACGCAGTATTTT
.,TRBJ1-3,TRBV25-1,.,CASSEPQGESYTIYF,TGTGCCAGCAGTGAACCCCAGGGTGAATCGTACACCATATATTTT
.,TRBJ2-3,TRBV28,.,CASSSPRGTTDTQYF,TGTGCCAGCAGTTCCCCTCGGGGTACCACAGATACGCAGTATTTT
.,TRBJ1-1,TRBV15,few,CATSAGASDTEAFF,TGTGCCACCAGCGCGGGGGCGTCGGACACTGAAGCTTTCTTT
.,TRBJ2-3,TRBV5-6,few,CASSSPGQSTDTQYF,TGTGCCAGCAGCTCACCGGGACAAAGCACAGATACGCAGTATTTT
.,TRBJ2-7,TRBV6-6,.,CASSYMGAAEQYF,TGTGCCAGCAGTTATATGGGGGCGGCCGAGCAGTACTTC
.,TRBJ1-5,TRBV28,.,CASSSPGHPQHF,TGTGCCAGCAGCTCCCCGGGGCACCCCCAGCATTTT
.,TRBJ1-1,TRBV7-2,.,CASSFAPRQANTEAFF,TGTGCCAGCAGCTTTGCGCCCAGGCAGGCCAACACTGAAGCTTTCTTT
.,TRBJ2-5,TRBV18,once,CASSPKPQETQYF,TGTGCCAGCTCACCGAAACCCCAAGAGACCCAGTACTTC
.,TRBJ2-5,TRBV25-1,.,CASSAGQETQYF,TGTGCCAGCAGTGCGGGGCAAGAGACCCAGTACTTC
.,TRBJ1-1,TRBV18,once,CASSPPQGGTEAFF,TGTGCCAGCTCACCTCCCCAGGGAGGCACTGAAGCTTTCTTT
.,TRBJ2-1,TRBV2,many,CASSEAARNYNEQFF,TGTGCCAGCAGTGAAGCTGCCAGAAACTACAATGAGCAGTTCTTC
.,TRBJ1-5,TRBV7-9,few,CASSPLGAGSNQPQHF,TGTGCCAGCAGCCCCCTAGGAGCAGGGAGCAATCAGCCCCAGCATTTT
TRBD2,TRBJ2-1,TRBV7-3,.,CASSLASGLAGYDNEQFF,TGTGCCAGCAGCTTAGCCTCGGGACTAGCGGGCTACGACAATGAGCAGTTCTTC
.,TRBJ2-4,TRBV30,few,CACHGPENIQYF,TGTGCCTGCCATGGACCGGAAAACATTCAGTACTTC
.,TRBJ2-3,TRBV28,.,CASRIGQTDTQYF,TGTGCCAGCAGGATTGGGCAGACAGATACGCAGTATTTT
.,TRBJ2-1,TRBV7-9,.,CASSWDFPNEQFF,TGTGCCAGCAGCTGGGACTTCCCCAATGAGCAGTTCTTC
.,TRBJ2-1,TRBV4-2,few,CASSQVGSANEQFF,TGTGCCAGCAGCCAAGTTGGCAGCGCCAATGAGCAGTTCTTC
.,TRBJ1-5,TRBV4-2,.,CASTPSVASNQPQHF,TGTGCCAGCACCCCATCGGTGGCTAGCAATCAGCCCCAGCATTTT
TRBD2,TRBJ2-7,TRBV9,few,CASSVGLAGNYEQYF,TGTGCCAGCAGCGTAGGACTAGCGGGGAACTACGAGCAGTACTTC
.,TRBJ1-2,TRBV5-6,.,CASSEVRIPSYGYTF,TGTGCCAGCAGCGAAGTACGGATTCCGTCCTATGGCTACACCTTC
.,TRBJ2-7,TRBV30,.,CAWGQSSYEQYF,TGTGCCTGGGGGCAATCCTCCTACGAGCAGTACTTC
.,TRBJ2-1,TRBV5-1,.,CASSLRLDSLYNEQFF,TGCGCCAGCAGCTTGCGCCTGGACAGCCTCTACAATGAGCAGTTCTTC
TRBD1,TRBJ1-3,TRBV9,.,CASSAGTGEAGNTIYF,TGTGCCAGCAGCGCCGGGACAGGGGAGGCTGGAAACACCATATATTTT
.,TRBJ2-5,TRBV20-1,.,CSASAGETQYF,TGCAGTGCTTCCGCGGGGGAGACCCAGTACTTC
TRBD2,TRBJ2-3,TRBV5-1,.,CASSLGGRAEDTQYF,TGCGCCAGCAGCTTGGGCGGGAGGGCCGAGGATACGCAGTATTTT
.,TRBJ2-3,TRBV23-1,.,CASSQMGKAGDTQYF,TGCGCCAGCAGTCAAATGGGAAAGGCCGGAGATACGCAGTATTTT
.,TRBJ2-3,TRBV6-5,.,CASSLRGGSTDTQYF,TGTGCCAGCAGTCTTAGGGGGGGAAGCACAGATACGCAGTATTTT
TRBD1,TRBJ2-7,TRBV5-1,once,CASSEQGSYEQYF,TGCGCCAGCAGCGAACAGGGGTCCTACGAGCAGTACTTC
TRBD2,TRBJ2-4,TRBV7-2,few,CASSLPPGRGVDIQYF,TGTGCCAGCAGCTTGCCTCCCGGGAGGGGAGTTGACATTCAGTACTTC
TRBD2,TRBJ2-1,TRBV29-1,few,CSVTSGEQFF,TGCAGCGTTACTAGCGGTGAGCAGTTCTTC